This TCR beta chain was sequenced for a study of beta chain features in type 1 diabetes. Germline V gives CDR1 MDHEN, CDR2 SYDVKM. The CDR3 is 14 amino acids. The V and J ends lost 3 bases and 2 bases respectively, with 8 bases between them. Naive, central memory, regulatory and stem cell-like memory cells within the CD4+ compartment were sorted using CD45RO/CCR7/CD25/CD127/CD95/CD27. Expressed TCRB transcripts were sequenced because the entire RNA isolate underwent reverse transcription. The data were produced by immunoSEQ multiplex PCR, yet TCRdb's version contains in-frame clones alone and is incomplete. The data contain 970,000 or so clones, about a sixth of them singletons.

The V gene is TRBV28, the J gene TRBJ1-5; no clear D. Sample: naive CD4+ T cells from blood. This TCR was sampled from a woman aged 18-35 years in good health. This CDR3 is CASSLARRNQPQHF. DNA of the CDR3: TGTGCCAGCAGTTTGGCCAGGCGCAATCAGCCCCAGCATTTT.